This TCR beta chain derives from a study of beta chain features in type 1 diabetes. General study results and limits: There was a moderate but significant shortening of TCRB CDR3s in all four CD4+ subsets of Type 1 diabetes patients. VDJ junctions from type 1 diabetes patients carried fewer insertions and larger deletions.

The authors reverse transcribed all of the isolated RNA, so sequencing captured expressed TCRB transcripts. The protocol was immunoSEQ multiplex PCR, while the TCRdb copy is restricted to in-frame clones and leaves out a portion. Of about 190,000 clones in the sample, approximately 8% are singletons; the top ten hold roughly 0.5%. Germline CDR1 reads SQVTM; CDR2 reads ANQGSEA. The CDR3 totals 13 residues. The V gene lost 8 bases and the J gene lost 3 bases, with 16 bases spanning the gap. Via the markers CD45RO/CCR7/CD25/CD127/CD95/CD27, stem cell-like memory, regulatory, central memory and naive CD4+ cells were sorted. In regard to this clone: Its antigen is not identified.

This clonotype was obtained from a man between 18 and 29 years old with type 1 diabetes. The chain is built from TRBV29-1 and TRBJ1-1; weak D call: TRBD1 (5 bases). Sequenced material: central memory CD4+ T cells from blood. CDR3 residues: CSSREGGDTEAFF. The CDR3 DNA is TGCAGCAGTCGGGAGGGAGGGGACACTGAAGCTTTCTTT.